These 19 T cell receptor beta chains were sequenced from one sample in a study of regulatory T cells in long-lasting Graves disease. CDR3-region Arm-PCR and iRepertoire HTBI primers produced the TCR beta libraries. In TCRdb, the multiplex PCR reads were re-called with MiXCR into one record per CDR3 protein. Found here are approximately 390,000 distinct CDR3 sequences, roughly 15% of them singletons; the top ten hold roughly a fifth. Time point defined: newly diagnosed GD, antithyroid drugs for less than 3 months. The authors made the TCR library using RNA they extracted from PBMCs. This same sample was also taken into another study, of T cells in Graves' hyperthyroidism and ophthalmopathy.

The sample in question was peripheral blood mononuclear cells (PBMCs), obtained at new diagnosis, from a patient treated with antithyroid drugs. The receptors were gathered from a woman in her late teens or twenties with Graves disease.

This clonotype came up many times. The chain links TRBV10-1 to TRBJ2-7; 7 bases align to TRBD1. Germline loops: CDR1 WNHNN, CDR2 SYGVQD (reference sequence). The CDR3 consists of 18 residues. V shed 3 bases and J 1 base; nucleotides not matched to a gene: 15. The CDR3 nucleotides read TGCGCCAGCAGTGATTCTCTCTCGGGTCAGGGGGTGTCCTACGAGCAGTACTTC. It encodes CASSDSLSGQGVSYEQYF.

This clonotype occurred a few times. CDR3 sequence reads: CASSPPAGFETSNNEQFF. DNA for the CDR3: TGTGCCAGCAGCCCCCCGGCGGGGTTCGAGACCTCAAACAATGAGCAGTTCTTC. This rearrangement joins TRBV9 to TRBJ2-1, with D possibly being TRBD2 (6 bases). Per germline, CDR1 SGDLS and CDR2 YYNGEE. With 4 bases removed from V and 5 bases from J, the gap between germline ends came to 25 bases. This CDR3 has 18 residues.

This clonotype was observed once. A junction end diverges from the germline sequence, so it may reflect a read error. This chain links TRBV18 with TRBJ2-3; no clear D gene. The CDR3 has 16 amino acids. CDR1 and CDR2 (germline): KGHSH, LQKENI. DNA of the CDR3: TGTGCCAGCTCACCACTGCGCGAGGTACCCACAGCTACGCAGTATTTT. Amino acids: CASSPLREVPTATQYF.

Many counts were recorded for this clonotype. V and J are TRBV20-1 and TRBJ2-5; D may be TRBD1 or TRBD2 (6 bases each). Germline CDR1 is DFQATT and CDR2 is SNEGSKA (reference sequence). CDR3 size: 15 residues. Trimming cost V 0 bases and J 5 bases, with 16 bases left between them. Here the CDR3 reads CSARDLEGGGETQYF. Written as DNA, the CDR3 is TGCAGTGCTAGAGATCTAGAGGGGGGCGGGGAGACCCAGTACTTC.

This clonotype has a count of ten or more. The chain uses TRBV19 and TRBJ2-2; 9 positions match TRBD1. The CDR3 consists of 16 residues. Germline V gene sequence: CDR1 LNHDA, CDR2 SQIVND (reference sequence). J lost 1 base, V lost 4 bases, and 4 bases had no gene match. The CDR3 DNA reads as TGTGCCAGTAGTACCGGGACAGGGCAGAACACCGGGGAGCTGTTTTTT. It specifies CASSTGTGQNTGELFF.

At least ten counts were recorded for this clonotype. The J gene is TRBJ2-1, the V gene TRBV2, with 8 bases aligning to TRBD2. Germline V gene lookup returns CDR1 SNHLY and CDR2 FYNNEI. The CDR3 is made up of 11 amino acids. V lost 5 bases, J lost 15 bases, and 6 bases stayed unmatched. This chain's CDR3 is CASSQTSEWFF. In DNA, the CDR3 is TGTGCCAGCAGTCAGACTAGCGAGTGGTTCTTC.

This clonotype was detected many times. The chain links TRBV12-3 or TRBV12-4 to TRBJ2-7, with D possibly matching TRBD1 (5 bases). This CDR3 has 13 amino acids. Trimming stripped 5 bases from V and 5 bases from J, with 13 bases between. The CDR3, as DNA: TGTGCCAGCAGTCCCCGGACAAGCCACGAGCAGTACTTC. This translates into CASSPRTSHEQYF.

This chain connects TRBV6-1 to TRBJ2-7; no definite D call. Germline loops: CDR1 MNHNS, CDR2 SASEGT. This CDR3 contains 12 residues. The V end was cut by 3 bases, the J end by 6 bases, with 9 bases between. DNA for the CDR3: TGTGCCAGCAGTGACCAGAATAGCGAGCAGTACTTC. Its translation is CASSDQNSEQYF.

This clonotype was detected a few times. The CDR3 here is CASSVVPNIHANTGELFF. The CDR3 DNA sequence: TGTGCCAGCAGCGTAGTCCCCAATATTCACGCGAACACCGGGGAGCTGTTTTTT. The rearrangement links TRBV9 to TRBJ2-2, with no clear D. The CDR3 is 18 residues long. V was shortened by 0 bases and J by 0 bases, with 15 bases between the two germline ends. CDR1 and CDR2 (germline): SGDLS, YYNGEE.

Remarks on this clonotype: A much more abundant neighbour one base away suggests this may be a read error. V gene TRBV29-1 combines with J gene TRBJ1-2; possible D gene TRBD1, 5 bases. This CDR3 region has 13 residues. Germline lookup yields CDR1 SQVTM and CDR2 ANQGSEA. V gave up 0 bases and J gave up 4 bases, with 9 bases separating them. CDR3 loop: CSVEEEGSYGYTF. The CDR3, as DNA: TGCAGCGTTGAAGAGGAGGGGAGCTATGGCTACACCTTC.

The V call is TRBV10-3, the J call TRBJ2-1, with TRBD2 matching 7 bases. The germline V gene has CDR1 ENHRY and CDR2 SYGVKD. V lost 10 bases, J lost 7 bases, and 7 bases stayed unmatched. The CDR3 consists of 12 residues. The CDR3 coding sequence is TGTGCCACGGGGAGGGCCGGGAATGAGCAGTTCTTC. It encodes CATGRAGNEQFF.

This clonotype was recorded at least ten times. The rearrangement links TRBV15 to TRBJ2-1; TRBD2 might be the D (5 bases). Germline CDR1 reads LNHNV; CDR2 reads YYDKDF (reference sequence). The ends were cut back, 4 bases at V and 0 bases at J, with 13 bases in the middle. The CDR3 is made up of 16 amino acids. The CDR3 reads CATSTGEQISYNEQFF. The CDR3, as DNA: TGTGCCACCAGCACCGGGGAGCAGATCTCCTACAATGAGCAGTTCTTC.

This clonotype was found many times. This chain links TRBV12-3 or TRBV12-4 with TRBJ2-2; 7 bases agree with TRBD1. V lost 6 bases, J lost 4 bases, and 2 bases stayed unmatched. CDR3 size: 13 residues. CDR3 protein: CASRTGSTGELFF. The CDR3 DNA sequence: TGTGCCAGCAGGACAGGGAGCACCGGGGAGCTGTTTTTT.

There are a few counts of this clonotype. The rearrangement joins TRBV14 to TRBJ2-7, with 7 bases identical to TRBD1. The CDR3 contains 16 residues. With 4 bases clipped from V and 1 base from J, the junction kept 10 bases outside the gene matches. Per germline, CDR1 SGHDN and CDR2 FVKESK. The CDR3 DNA reads as TGTGCCAGCAGCCCCCACGGGGACAGAATTTCCTACGAGCAGTACTTC. It is translated as CASSPHGDRISYEQYF.

The chain links TRBV6-2 or TRBV6-3 to TRBJ2-7, with TRBD1 identical over 11 bases. The CDR3 sequence is 14 residues long. Germline trimming cut 6 bases from V and 4 bases from J; bases unmatched to any gene: 5. CDR1 MNHEY and CDR2 SVGEGT come from the germline V gene. The CDR3 spells CASRWTGGMYEQYF. In DNA, the CDR3 is TGTGCCAGCAGATGGACAGGGGGCATGTACGAGCAGTACTTC.

The chain's CDR3 is CATSYRSGGADNEQFF. The CDR3 coding sequence is TGTGCCACCAGTTACCGTAGCGGGGGGGCCGACAATGAGCAGTTCTTC. This chain connects TRBV24-1 to TRBJ2-1; 11 bases are a match to TRBD2. The CDR3 is made up of 16 amino acids. With 6 bases clipped from V and 5 bases from J, the junction kept 8 bases outside the gene matches. Germline-derived CDR1 and CDR2 are KGHDR and SFDVKD.

The chain links TRBV27 to TRBJ1-3, with D possibly matching TRBD1 (5 bases). Trimming pared 4 bases from V and 7 bases from J, leaving 26 bases between. The germline V gene has CDR1 MNHEY and CDR2 SMNVEV (reference sequence). The CDR3 has 18 residues. The CDR3 sequence: CASSYNPPGEARGNTIYF. In DNA, the CDR3 is TGTGCCAGCAGTTACAACCCACCGGGGGAAGCCCGAGGGAACACCATATATTTT.

There are many counts of this clonotype. V is TRBV6-5 and J is TRBJ2-7; 10 bases are a match to TRBD1. CDR1 is MNHEY and CDR2 is SVGAGI in the germline V gene. This CDR3 has 14 residues. Trimming removed 4 bases from V and 5 bases from J; junction bases left unmatched: 5. DNA for the CDR3: TGTGCCAGCAGTTTGACAGGGGGCAGGAACGAGCAGTACTTC. Translating gives CASSLTGGRNEQYF.

This clonotype was seen at least ten times. This chain's CDR3 is CASSRGQTRLETQYF. CDR3 nucleotide sequence: TGTGCCAGCAGTAGGGGACAGACTCGATTGGAGACCCAGTACTTC. This chain joins TRBV27 and TRBJ2-5; 7 bases line up with TRBD1. Unmatched junction bases numbered 11, after V lost 5 bases and J lost 5 bases. The CDR3 has 15 residues. CDR1 and CDR2 (germline): MNHEY, SMNVEV (reference sequence).